A selection of T cell receptor beta chains follows, all from one sample in a study of blood T cell repertoires in COVID-19. Libraries were prepared by immunoSEQ multiplex PCR; TCRdb keeps only in-frame clonotypes and omits some of them. The table includes about 200,000 clones, approximately 80% detected once. Material for sequencing was peripheral blood. The source of these receptors is a woman aged 80 or older with COVID-19, enrolled during active disease. The CDR3 runs from the conserved cysteine through the conserved F or W. D genes are given only for firm matches. Rows may omit the clone size; those that give it use once, few, many or a size class.

clone_size | d_call | j_call | v_call | cdr3_aa | cdr3_nt
NA | TRBD1 | TRBJ1-2 | TRBV5-1 | CASSWGTGAEGYGYTF | TGCGCCAGCAGCTGGGGGACAGGGGCGGAGGGCTATGGCTACACCTTC
NA | TRBD1 | TRBJ1-4 | TRBV13 | CASSLAQGVANEKLFF | TGTGCCAGCAGCTTAGCCCAGGGGGTTGCTAATGAAAAACTGTTTTTT
once | TRBD1 | TRBJ1-5 | TRBV4-1 | CASSQGQGGSQPQHF | TGCGCCAGCAGCCAGGGACAGGGAGGTAGTCAGCCCCAGCATTTT
NA | TRBD1 | TRBJ1-2 | TRBV18 | CASSQSGQGASNYGYTF | TGTGCCAGCTCACAGTCGGGACAGGGGGCGTCCAACTATGGCTACACCTTC
once | TRBD1 | TRBJ1-2 | TRBV7-9 | CASSEGAGYGYTF | TGTGCCAGCAGCGAGGGGGCTGGCTATGGCTACACCTTC
few | NA | TRBJ1-1 | TRBV5-1 | CASSLGAARNTEAFF | TGCGCCAGCAGCTTGGGGGCAGCCCGAAATACTGAAGCTTTCTTT
few | NA | TRBJ1-4 | TRBV7-9 | CASSTVRGGGEKLFF | TGTGCCAGCAGCACTGTTCGAGGTGGTGGGGAAAAACTGTTTTTT
NA | NA | TRBJ2-7 | TRBV27 | CASSPPTGQEDEQYF | TGTGCCAGCAGTCCACCCACAGGGCAAGAGGACGAGCAGTACTTC
NA | TRBD2 | TRBJ2-5 | TRBV2 | CASSEGSGGPGTQYF | TGTGCCAGCAGTGAGGGAAGCGGGGGCCCAGGGACCCAGTACTTC
NA | TRBD2 | TRBJ2-1 | TRBV7-3 | CASSLGGSGSYNEQFF | TGTGCCAGCAGCTTGGGCGGGAGTGGATCCTACAATGAGCAGTTCTTC
many | NA | TRBJ1-1 | TRBV7-9 | CASSPEARLAEAFF | TGTGCCAGCAGCCCCGAGGCCCGACTCGCTGAAGCTTTCTTT
NA | NA | TRBJ1-3 | TRBV6-1 | CASSDPPLQGTGNTIYF | TGTGCCAGCAGTGACCCTCCACTCCAGGGGACTGGAAACACCATATATTTT
NA | NA | TRBJ2-7 | TRBV19 | CASSVSPSPIYEQYF | TGTGCCAGTAGTGTATCACCTAGCCCTATCTACGAGCAGTACTTC
few | NA | TRBJ1-5 | TRBV19 | CASTMSARWPQHF | TGTGCCAGTACCATGAGTGCGCGGTGGCCCCAGCATTTT
NA | TRBD1 | TRBJ1-2 | TRBV6-5 | CASMQKGTGQGYTF | TGTGCCAGCATGCAAAAGGGGACAGGGCAAGGCTACACCTTC
NA | TRBD2 | TRBJ2-3 | TRBV3-1/TRBV3-2 | CASSPSGGARDTQYF | TGTGCCAGCAGCCCCAGCGGGGGGGCAAGAGATACGCAGTATTTT
few | TRBD1 | TRBJ1-6 | TRBV3-1/TRBV3-2 | CASSQDPGTGFSPLHF | TGTGCCAGCAGCCAAGATCCCGGGACAGGGTTTTCACCCCTCCACTTT
NA | NA | TRBJ2-1 | TRBV7-2 | CASSLVSSVNRISYNEQFF | TGTGCCAGCAGCTTAGTGTCTAGCGTCAACCGAATCTCCTACAATGAGCAGTTCTTC
NA | TRBD1 | TRBJ1-1 | TRBV7-9 | CASSRQGFTEAFF | TGTGCCAGCAGCCGACAGGGTTTCACTGAAGCTTTCTTT
NA | TRBD1 | TRBJ1-1 | TRBV5-1 | CASSLRDRNTEAFF | TGCGCCAGCAGCTTGAGGGACAGGAACACTGAAGCTTTCTTT
few | NA | TRBJ1-1 | TRBV4-2 | CASSRRARGNTEAFF | TGTGCCAGCAGCCGAAGGGCCAGGGGCAACACTGAAGCTTTCTTT
NA | NA | TRBJ2-1 | TRBV6-6 | CASSGTRGDEQFF | TGTGCCAGCAGCGGGACACGGGGGGATGAGCAGTTCTTC
NA | TRBD2 | TRBJ2-1 | TRBV3-1/TRBV3-2 | CASSSIAGVNNEQFF | TGTGCCAGCAGTTCCATAGCGGGAGTAAACAATGAGCAGTTCTTC
NA | TRBD2 | TRBJ2-3 | TRBV5-1 | CASSNAGTSEETQYF | TGCGCCAGCAGCAACGCCGGGACTAGCGAAGAGACGCAGTATTTT
NA | TRBD1 | TRBJ2-7 | TRBV18 | CASSPSSQGAVDEQYF | TGTGCCAGCTCACCCTCCTCCCAGGGGGCCGTCGACGAGCAGTACTTC
NA | NA | TRBJ2-7 | TRBV1 | CTSSQEKLAGGSYEQYF | TGCACCAGCAGCCAAGAAAAACTAGCGGGAGGCTCCTACGAGCAGTACTTC
NA | NA | TRBJ1-5 | TRBV13 | CASSTGHINQPQHF | TGTGCCAGCAGCACGGGACACATCAATCAGCCCCAGCATTTT
NA | NA | TRBJ1-2 | TRBV18 | CASSPPVRRAGGYTF | TGTGCCAGCTCACCACCGGTCAGGAGGGCCGGTGGCTACACCTTC
NA | TRBD2 | TRBJ2-3 | TRBV6-5 | CASSVAGGRSDTQYF | TGTGCCAGCAGCGTAGCGGGAGGGCGATCAGATACGCAGTATTTT
NA | TRBD2 | TRBJ2-5 | TRBV5-1 | CASSLVLAGEETQYF | TGCGCCAGCAGCTTGGTGCTAGCGGGGGAAGAGACCCAGTACTTC
NA | NA | TRBJ1-2 | TRBV7-2 | CASRSTTGTYGYTF | TGTGCCAGCAGGTCTACCACAGGGACCTATGGCTACACCTTC
NA | NA | TRBJ1-1 | TRBV5-4 | CASSTQGVTEAFF | TGTGCCAGCAGCACACAGGGTGTAACTGAAGCTTTCTTT
few | NA | TRBJ2-1 | TRBV6-1 | CASSDAGFGEQFF | TGTGCCAGCAGTGATGCAGGGTTTGGTGAGCAGTTCTTC
NA | TRBD1 | TRBJ1-2 | TRBV7-3 | CASSFEQGVGGYTF | TGTGCCAGCAGCTTCGAGCAGGGGGTCGGTGGCTACACCTTC
NA | TRBD1 | TRBJ1-2 | TRBV5-1 | CASTLTGSYGYTF | TGCGCCAGCACGCTGACAGGGTCCTATGGCTACACCTTC
NA | NA | TRBJ2-1 | TRBV6-5 | CASSSVAGFYNEQFF | TGTGCCAGCAGTTCGGTCGCGGGGTTTTACAATGAGCAGTTCTTC
NA | TRBD1 | TRBJ2-5 | TRBV5-4 | CASSLGRVRGPGETQYF | TGTGCCAGCAGCTTGGGACGGGTCAGGGGGCCCGGAGAGACCCAGTACTTC
once | TRBD1 | TRBJ1-2 | TRBV5-1 | CASSPGGAGGYTF | TGCGCCAGCAGCCCAGGGGGCGCGGGTGGCTACACCTTC
NA | NA | TRBJ1-6 | TRBV27 | CASSLSRGNNNSPLHF | TGTGCCAGCAGTTTATCCCGAGGCAACAACAATTCACCCCTCCACTTT
NA | NA | TRBJ2-1 | TRBV15 | CATSRDYVHAGGNEQFF | TGTGCCACCAGCAGAGATTACGTGCATGCCGGGGGCAATGAGCAGTTCTTC
NA | NA | TRBJ1-3 | TRBV7-2 | CASSTRAGAYSGNTIYF | TGTGCCAGCAGCACACGGGCGGGGGCCTACTCTGGAAACACCATATATTTT